This T cell receptor (beta chain) was identified during a study of shared clonotypes between healthy human individuals. This clone turned up a few times. The germline CDR1 and CDR2 sequences are MNHEY and SMNVEV (reference sequence). J was trimmed by 4 bases and V by 4 bases; bases with no gene match: 7. The CDR3 length is 16 residues. The assay was immunoSEQ multiplex PCR, and TCRdb's table has in-frame clones only and misses some. The table includes around 500,000 clones, approximately 80% detected once. The genes are TRBV27 and TRBJ2-7; 13 nucleotides agree with TRBD2. Sequenced material: PBMCs. The clonotype comes from a middle-aged woman in good health. Some clones in this sample may be carry-over from other donors' samples. As DNA, the CDR3 is TGTGCCAGCAGTTCACTAGCGGGAGGGCCTCTATACGAGCAGTACTTC. Its translation is CASSSLAGGPLYEQYF.